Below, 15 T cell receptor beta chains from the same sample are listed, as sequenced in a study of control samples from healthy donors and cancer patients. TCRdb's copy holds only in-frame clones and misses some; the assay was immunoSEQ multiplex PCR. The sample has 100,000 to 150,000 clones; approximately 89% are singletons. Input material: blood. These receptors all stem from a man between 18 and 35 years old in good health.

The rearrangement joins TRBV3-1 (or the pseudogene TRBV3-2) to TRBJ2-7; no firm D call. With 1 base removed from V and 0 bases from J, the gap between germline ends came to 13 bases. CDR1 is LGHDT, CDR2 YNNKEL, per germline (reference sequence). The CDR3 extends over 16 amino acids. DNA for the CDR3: TGTGCCAGCAGCCAAGGCTCTGTGGTCTTCTCCTACGAGCAGTACTTC. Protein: CASSQGSVVFSYEQYF.

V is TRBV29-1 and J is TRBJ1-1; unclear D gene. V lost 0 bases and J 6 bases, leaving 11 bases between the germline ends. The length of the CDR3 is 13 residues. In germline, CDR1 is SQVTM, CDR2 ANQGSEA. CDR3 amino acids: CSVEDVNTAEAFF. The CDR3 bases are TGCAGCGTTGAAGATGTAAATACCGCTGAAGCTTTCTTT.

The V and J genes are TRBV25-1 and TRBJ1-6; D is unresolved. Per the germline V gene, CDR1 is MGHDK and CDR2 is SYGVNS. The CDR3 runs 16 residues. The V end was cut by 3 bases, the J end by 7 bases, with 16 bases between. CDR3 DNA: TGTGCCAGCAGTGATCAGTCCCCCAGGCTAAATTCACCCCTCCACTTT. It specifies CASSDQSPRLNSPLHF. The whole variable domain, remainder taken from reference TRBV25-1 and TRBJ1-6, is EADIYQTPRYLVIGTGKKITLECSQTMGHDKMYWYQQDPGMELHLIHYSYGVNSTEKGDLSSESTVSRIRTEHFPLTLESARPSHTSQYLCASSDQSPRLNSPLHFGNGTRLTVT.

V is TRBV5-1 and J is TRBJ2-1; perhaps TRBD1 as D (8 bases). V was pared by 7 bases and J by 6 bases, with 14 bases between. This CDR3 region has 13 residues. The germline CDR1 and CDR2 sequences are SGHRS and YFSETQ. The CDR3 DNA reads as TGCGCCAGCGCGCGGGGGACAGGCAATGAGCAGTTCTTC. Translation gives CASARGTGNEQFF.

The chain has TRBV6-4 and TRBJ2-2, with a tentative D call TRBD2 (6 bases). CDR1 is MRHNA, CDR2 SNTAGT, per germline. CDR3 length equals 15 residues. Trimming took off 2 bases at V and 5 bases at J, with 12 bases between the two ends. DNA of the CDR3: TGTGCCAGCAGTGACACGGGGGTAGAGACCGGGGAGCTGTTTTTT. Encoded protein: CASSDTGVETGELFF.

This chain's CDR3 is CASSPLYRDLATNEKLFF. The CDR3 DNA sequence: TGTGCCAGTAGCCCCCTTTACAGGGATCTTGCAACTAATGAAAAACTGTTTTTT. The V call is TRBV19, the J call TRBJ1-4; maybe TRBD1 (6 bases). Germline CDR1 LNHDA, CDR2 SQIVND (reference sequence). With 6 bases removed from V and 0 bases from J, the gap between germline ends came to 20 bases. The CDR3 consists of 18 residues.

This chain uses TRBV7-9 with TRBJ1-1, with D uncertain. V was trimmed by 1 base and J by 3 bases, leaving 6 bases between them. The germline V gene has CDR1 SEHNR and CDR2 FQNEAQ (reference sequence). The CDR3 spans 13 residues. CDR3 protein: CASSLEPDTEAFF. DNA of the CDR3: TGTGCCAGCAGCTTAGAGCCTGACACTGAAGCTTTCTTT.

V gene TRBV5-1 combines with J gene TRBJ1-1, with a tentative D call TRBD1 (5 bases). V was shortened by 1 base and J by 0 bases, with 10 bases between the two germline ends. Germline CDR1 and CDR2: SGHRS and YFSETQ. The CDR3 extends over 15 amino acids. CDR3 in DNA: TGCGCCAGCAGCTTGACGGAGGGGATGAACACTGAAGCTTTCTTT. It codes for CASSLTEGMNTEAFF.

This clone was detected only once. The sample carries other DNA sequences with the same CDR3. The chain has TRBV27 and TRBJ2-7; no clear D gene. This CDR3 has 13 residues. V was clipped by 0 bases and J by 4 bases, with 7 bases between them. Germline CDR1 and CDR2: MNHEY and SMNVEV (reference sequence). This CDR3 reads CASSLSGPYEQYF. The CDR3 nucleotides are TGTGCCAGCAGTTTATCAGGGCCGTACGAGCAGTACTTC.

For the CDR3, the DNA is TGTGCCAGCAGTTACGTCAGGGATCCAGATACGCAGTATTTT. Residues: CASSYVRDPDTQYF. The J gene is TRBJ2-3, the V gene TRBV6-5, with D possibly being TRBD1 (5 bases). V shed 2 bases and J shed 4 bases, with 10 bases lying between them. The CDR3 extends over 14 amino acids. Germline V CDR1 and CDR2: MNHEY, SVGAGI.

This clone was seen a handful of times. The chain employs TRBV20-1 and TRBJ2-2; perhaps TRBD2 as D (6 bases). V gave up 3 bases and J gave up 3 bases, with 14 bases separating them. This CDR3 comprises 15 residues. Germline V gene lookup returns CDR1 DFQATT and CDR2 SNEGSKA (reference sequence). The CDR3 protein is CSASDPGLDTGELFF. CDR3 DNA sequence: TGCAGTGCTAGTGATCCGGGACTGGACACCGGGGAGCTGTTTTTT.

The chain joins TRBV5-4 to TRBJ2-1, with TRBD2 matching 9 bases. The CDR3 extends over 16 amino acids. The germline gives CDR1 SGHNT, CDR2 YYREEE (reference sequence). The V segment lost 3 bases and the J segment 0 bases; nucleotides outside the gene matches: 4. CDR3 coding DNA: TGTGCCAGCAGCTCAAGACTAGCGGACTCCTACAATGAGCAGTTCTTC. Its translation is CASSSRLADSYNEQFF.

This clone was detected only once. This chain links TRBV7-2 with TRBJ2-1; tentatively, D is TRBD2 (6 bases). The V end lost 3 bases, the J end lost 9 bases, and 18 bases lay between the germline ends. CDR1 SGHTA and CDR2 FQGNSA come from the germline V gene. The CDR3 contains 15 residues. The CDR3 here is CASSFNAGRLGEQFF. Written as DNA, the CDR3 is TGTGCCAGCAGCTTTAACGCGGGGAGGTTGGGTGAGCAGTTCTTC.

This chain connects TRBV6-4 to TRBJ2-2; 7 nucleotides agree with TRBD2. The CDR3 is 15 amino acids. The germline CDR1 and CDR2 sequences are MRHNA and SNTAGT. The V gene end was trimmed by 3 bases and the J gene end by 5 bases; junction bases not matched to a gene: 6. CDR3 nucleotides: TGTGCCAGCAGTGAATCTGGGGAGGGGACCGGGGAGCTGTTTTTT. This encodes CASSESGEGTGELFF.

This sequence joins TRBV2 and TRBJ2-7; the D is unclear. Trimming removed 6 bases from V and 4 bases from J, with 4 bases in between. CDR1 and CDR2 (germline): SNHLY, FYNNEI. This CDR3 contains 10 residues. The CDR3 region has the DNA TGTGCCAGCAGCACTTACGAGCAGTACTTC. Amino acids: CASSTYEQYF.